The clone carrying this TCR beta chain was found a few times. CD8+CD4-CCR7+CD45RA+ sorting gave the naive CD8 T cells. V lost 7 bases to trimming and J lost 1 base, with 8 bases between them. The CDR3 consists of 13 residues. Germline CDR1 reads SEHNR; CDR2 reads FQNEAQ (reference sequence). This entry belongs to a study of molecular identifiers for immune sequencing clone quantification. Study-level information: For replicates, RNA isolated from 20,000 or 100,000 naive CD8 cells was divided into five portions, of which four were sequenced.

Listed TCR primers and previously described methods were used for bulk TCR libraries. MiXCR, applied by TCRdb to the PCR reads, yields one record per CDR3 protein. The sample carries 60,000 to 70,000 distinct CDR3 sequences, around 17% recorded once. The clonotype originates from a human donor in good health. Some libraries in this study had Jurkat cell RNA spiked in. The rearrangement uses TRBV7-9 and TRBJ2-1; no firm D call. The sample taken for sequencing was naive CD8+ T cells from blood, with Jurkat cell RNA spiked in. The sample's subset: FACS-sorted CD8+CD4-CCR7+CD45RA+ naive T cells. CDR3 coding DNA: TGTGCCAGCACCCTAGGGTCCTACAATGAGCAGTTCTTC. Amino acid sequence: CASTLGSYNEQFF.